The 16 T cell receptor beta chains in this list originate from one sample, sequenced in a study of identical twins. From the 5' RACE reads, TCRdb called clonotypes with MiXCR, one entry per CDR3 protein. The data show about 720,000 distinct CDR3 sequences, around a sixth seen once. These same records also appear under a second study, on T cells expressing NK-cell markers.

The material sequenced was PBMCs. The receptors stem from a woman between 18 and 29 years old in good health.

This sequence joins TRBV7-2 and TRBJ2-1; D might be TRBD2 (7 bases). This CDR3 has 15 amino acids. The V end lost 1 base, the J end lost 8 bases, and 15 bases lay between the germline ends. Germline V gives CDR1 SGHTA, CDR2 FQGNSA. CDR3 sequence (DNA): TGTGCCAGCAGCTTAGAGGGGGGGATTGGGGATGAGCAGTTCTTC. Translated: CASSLEGGIGDEQFF.

This clonotype was detected only once. The chain is built from TRBV12-3 or TRBV12-4 and TRBJ2-5; D is unresolved. The ends were cut back, 6 bases at V and 0 bases at J, with 17 bases in the middle. The length of the CDR3 is 16 residues. Written as DNA, the CDR3 is TGTGCCAGCAGCTACGACGTGGGCAGGTACCAAGAGACCCAGTACTTC. Translating gives CASSYDVGRYQETQYF.

The V gene is TRBV29-1, the J gene TRBJ1-1; 9 nucleotides line up with TRBD1. This CDR3 has 15 amino acids. Germline V gene sequence: CDR1 SQVTM, CDR2 ANQGSEA. V lost 7 bases and J lost 0; bases outside the gene matches: 9. This chain's CDR3 is CSGNRGPGMNTEAFF. CDR3 nucleotide sequence: TGCAGCGGCAACAGGGGGCCCGGGATGAACACTGAAGCTTTCTTT.

The chain employs TRBV6-1 and TRBJ2-7, with a weak D call TRBD1 (6 bases). Germline loops: CDR1 MNHNS, CDR2 SASEGT. The CDR3 has 13 residues. With 3 bases removed from V and 5 bases from J, the gap between germline ends came to 11 bases. The CDR3 coding sequence is TGTGCCAGCAGTGACAGGGGTGGGGACGAGCAGTACTTC. This encodes CASSDRGGDEQYF.

This clonotype was recorded at least ten times. The chain has TRBV12-3 or TRBV12-4 and TRBJ2-7; D not resolved. The CDR3 loop spans 12 amino acids. The germline V and J ends were trimmed by 3 bases and 4 bases, with 7 bases remaining between them. As DNA, the CDR3 is TGTGCCAGCAGTTTCTTCCGATACGAGCAGTACTTC. It translates to CASSFFRYEQYF.

V and J are TRBV5-5 and TRBJ2-2, with no clear D. The V end lost 0 bases, the J end lost 4 bases, and 10 bases lay between the germline ends. CDR1 and CDR2 (germline): SGHKS, YYEKEE (reference sequence). The length of the CDR3 is 15 residues. CDR3 amino acids: CASSLGLGITGELFF. The CDR3 bases are TGTGCCAGCAGCTTGGGCCTAGGGATCACCGGGGAGCTGTTTTTT.

This clonotype was observed a few times. This chain joins TRBV5-1 and TRBJ1-1; 8 bases fit TRBD1. With 4 bases clipped from V and 5 bases from J, the junction kept 10 bases outside the gene matches. The germline V gene encodes CDR1 SGHRS and CDR2 YFSETQ. CDR3 length: 15 residues. Here the CDR3 DNA reads TGCGCCAGCAGCCCGGACAGGGTTCCTAGTACTGAAGCTTTCTTT. Translating it yields CASSPDRVPSTEAFF. The full variable domain, rest sourced from reference TRBV5-1 and TRBJ1-1, is KAGVTQTPRYLIKTRGQQVTLSCSPISGHRSVSWYQQTPGQGLQFLFEYFSETQRNKGNFPGRFSGRQFSNSRSEMNVSTLELGDSALYLCASSPDRVPSTEAFFGQGTRLTVV.

The chain couples TRBV5-5 to TRBJ2-1; D ambiguous. In germline, CDR1 is SGHKS, CDR2 YYEKEE (reference sequence). Trimming removed 2 bases at V and 15 bases at J, with 12 bases between. The CDR3 runs to 11 residues. The CDR3: CASSFQTVSFF. The CDR3 DNA reads as TGTGCCAGCAGCTTCCAGACGGTGTCGTTCTTC.

CDR3 sequence (DNA): TGTGCCATCAGTGAGCAGGGTCCCTACGGGGAGCAGTACTTC. It codes for CAISEQGPYGEQYF. The chain carries TRBV10-3 and TRBJ2-7; D may be TRBD1 (5 bases). CDR3 length: 14 amino acids. Trimming took 2 bases from V and 7 from J, leaving 15 bases between them. Per the germline V gene, CDR1 is ENHRY and CDR2 is SYGVKD.

The genes are TRBV12-3 or TRBV12-4 and TRBJ1-2; the match to TRBD1 covers 7 bases. This CDR3 is 17 amino acids long. J gave up 3 bases and V 8 bases, and 18 bases lay outside the gene matches. CDR3 residues: CASYIPGQTYPDYGYTF. In DNA form, the CDR3 reads TGTGCCAGCTATATTCCGGGACAGACGTACCCTGACTATGGCTACACCTTC.

The gene calls are TRBV10-3 and TRBJ2-6; a weak D match, TRBD1 (5 bases). Germline V gene data show CDR1 as ENHRY and CDR2 as SYGVKD. V was cut by 6 bases and J by 1 base, with 7 bases left in between. The CDR3 consists of 14 residues. The CDR3 bases are TGTGCCATCAGGCAGGGTTCTGGGGCCAACGTCCTGACTTTC. It codes for CAIRQGSGANVLTF.

This clonotype was seen a handful of times. One end of the junction fails to match germline, which may point to a read error. This chain joins TRBV6-1 and TRBJ2-1; 12 bases are a match to TRBD2. Germline lookup yields CDR1 MNHNS and CDR2 SASEGT. The CDR3 covers 18 residues. In DNA form, the CDR3 reads TGTGCCGGCAGCTCCCCTGGACTAGCGGGACCGATATACAATGAGCAGTTCTTC. It is translated as CAGSSPGLAGPIYNEQFF.

This clonotype has more than one count but fewer than ten. The genes are TRBV20-1 and TRBJ2-2; a possible D gene is TRBD1 (6 bases). V shed 3 bases and J shed 4 bases, with 12 bases lying between them. Germline assignment: CDR1 DFQATT and CDR2 SNEGSKA (reference sequence). The CDR3 sequence is 14 residues long. CDR3 amino acids: CSARVGAGTGELFF. For the CDR3, the DNA is TGCAGTGCTAGGGTGGGGGCCGGCACCGGGGAGCTGTTTTTT.

This clonotype appeared a few times. The rearrangement joins TRBV20-1 to TRBJ2-3, with D tentatively TRBD2 (7 bases). The CDR3 totals 13 residues. CDR1 is DFQATT and CDR2 is SNEGSKA in the germline V gene (reference sequence). The CDR3 region has the DNA TGCGGGAGGGGGAGAGTCGGCACAGATACGCAGTATTTT. It yields the protein CGRGRVGTDTQYF.

The V gene is TRBV13, the J gene TRBJ2-7; 9 bases are a match to TRBD2. Trimming cost V 5 bases and J 6 bases; bases outside gene matches: 14. This CDR3 spans 16 amino acids. Germline CDR1 is PRHDT and CDR2 is FYEKMQ (reference sequence). The CDR3 nucleotides read TGTGCCAGCAGCCACCGTGGGGCTAGCGGGACGGGCGAGCAGTACTTC. It is translated as CASSHRGASGTGEQYF. The full variable domain, with the rest looked up from reference TRBV13 and TRBJ2-7, is AAGVIQSPRHLIKEKRETATLKCYPIPRHDTVYWYQQGPGQDPQFLISFYEKMQSDKGSIPDRFSAQQFSDYHSELNMSSLELGDSALYFCASSHRGASGTGEQYFGPGTRLTVT.

CDR3 in amino acids: CASSPYQDQPQHF. CDR3 in DNA: TGTGCCAGCAGCCCCTACCAAGATCAGCCCCAGCATTTT. This rearrangement joins TRBV3-1 to TRBJ1-5; no definite D call. The CDR3 sequence is 13 residues long. Germline V gene sequence: CDR1 LGHDT, CDR2 YNNKEL (reference sequence). Trimming took 4 bases from V and 5 from J, leaving 9 bases between them.